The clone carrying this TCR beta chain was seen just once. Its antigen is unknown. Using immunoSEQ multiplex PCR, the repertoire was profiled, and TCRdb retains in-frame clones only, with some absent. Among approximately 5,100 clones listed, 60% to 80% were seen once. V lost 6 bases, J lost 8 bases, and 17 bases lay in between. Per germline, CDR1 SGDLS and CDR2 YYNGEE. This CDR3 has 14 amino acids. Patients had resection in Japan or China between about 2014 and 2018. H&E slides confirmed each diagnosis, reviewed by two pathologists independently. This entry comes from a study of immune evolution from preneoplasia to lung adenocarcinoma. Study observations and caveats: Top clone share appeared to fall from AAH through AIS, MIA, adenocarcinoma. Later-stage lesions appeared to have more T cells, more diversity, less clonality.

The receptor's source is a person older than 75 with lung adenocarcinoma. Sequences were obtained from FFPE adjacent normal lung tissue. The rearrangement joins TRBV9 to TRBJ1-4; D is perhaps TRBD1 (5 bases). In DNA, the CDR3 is TGTGCCAGCACCCCAACGGGGGGTGAGGAAAAACTGTTTTTT. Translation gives CASTPTGGEEKLFF.